This paragraph reports one T cell receptor beta chain. TCRdb's table, derived via immunoSEQ multiplex PCR, lists solely in-frame clones and lacks some. The sample contains tens of thousands of clones, approximately 88% of which appear only once. CDR1 is PRHDT, CDR2 FYEKMQ, per germline (reference sequence). CDR3 length: 15 residues. Trimming removed 1 base at V and 0 bases at J, with 6 bases between. This specimen belongs to a study of cytomegalovirus exposure and HLA in healthy donors. Sequenced material: PBMCs. The chain recombines TRBV13 with TRBJ2-2; D remains unclear. The source is a woman under 30 in good health and CMV-seropositive. The CDR3 region has the DNA TGTGCCAGCAGCTTAGAACAGTCGAACACCGGGGAGCTGTTTTTT. Amino acid sequence: CASSLEQSNTGELFF. Based on the CDR3 plus reference TRBV13 and TRBJ2-2, the full variable domain is AAGVIQSPRHLIKEKRETATLKCYPIPRHDTVYWYQQGPGQDPQFLISFYEKMQSDKGSIPDRFSAQQFSDYHSELNMSSLELGDSALYFCASSLEQSNTGELFFGEGSRLTVL.